A selection of T cell receptor beta chains follows, all from one sample in a study of vaccination and CD4 T cells after COVID-19. TCRdb used MiXCR to reprocess the PCR reads, holding one entry per CDR3 protein. This table has over 20,000 distinct CDR3 sequences, around a third appearing once. The antigens for these receptors are not known. The material was CD4+ T cells from blood, cultured in vitro, obtained about 7 months after SARS-CoV-2 vaccination. The source is a human donor who had recovered from COVID-19. The CDR3 runs from the conserved cysteine through the conserved F or W. A D gene is named only where the DNA matches it firmly. The listing skips clone size in some rows; elsewhere it reads once, few, many or a size class.

j_gene,v_gene,abundance,d_gene,CDR3aa,CDR3nt
TRBJ2-7,TRBV19,.,.,CASSSPDSGYEQYF,TGTGCCAGCTCGTCCCCTGATTCCGGCTACGAGCAGTACTTC
TRBJ2-7,TRBV20-1,few,TRBD2,CSARGLAGGTYEQYF,TGCAGTGCTAGAGGACTAGCGGGAGGTACCTACGAGCAGTACTTC
TRBJ2-7,TRBV28,.,.,CASSFDAPEQYF,TGTGCCAGCAGTTTCGATGCTCCGGAGCAGTACTTC
TRBJ2-7,TRBV29-1,.,TRBD1,CSTRRTGGDEQYF,TGCAGCACCAGACGGACAGGGGGCGACGAGCAGTACTTC
TRBJ2-3,TRBV27,.,.,CASTYRATDTQYF,TGTGCCAGCACTTACCGGGCCACAGATACGCAGTATTTT
TRBJ1-1,TRBV4-1,.,.,CASSQEGGVVYAEAFF,TGCGCCAGCAGCCAAGAAGGCGGGGTCGTTTACGCTGAAGCTTTCTTT
TRBJ1-1,TRBV7-9,few,TRBD1,CASSLAGTGEAFF,TGTGCCAGCAGCTTAGCGGGGACAGGTGAAGCTTTCTTT
TRBJ1-5,TRBV28,.,TRBD1,CASSPSGQGGNQPQHF,TGTGCCAGCAGTCCCTCTGGGCAGGGGGGCAATCAGCCCCAGCATTTT
TRBJ2-1,TRBV7-6,.,TRBD2,CASSLTRLAGGRNEQFF,TGTGCCAGCAGCTTAACCCGACTAGCGGGAGGGAGGAATGAGCAGTTCTTC
TRBJ2-4,TRBV7-2,few,TRBD2,CASSPAGTSGNIQYF,TGTGCCAGCAGCCCGGCCGGGACTAGCGGAAACATTCAGTACTTC
TRBJ2-2,TRBV7-6,.,TRBD2,CASSSGGLTGELFF,TGTGCCAGCAGCTCGGGGGGGTTGACCGGGGAGCTGTTTTTT
TRBJ1-1,TRBV6-1,few,TRBD1,CASSGRGTGDPIAEAFF,TGTGCCAGCAGTGGGAGGGGGACAGGGGACCCGATCGCTGAAGCTTTCTTT
TRBJ2-5,TRBV20-1,.,.,CSARDLRTQETQYF,TGCAGTGCTAGAGATCTTCGGACTCAAGAGACCCAGTACTTC
TRBJ2-7,TRBV29-1,.,.,CSVRDFPSYEQYF,TGCAGCGTTCGGGACTTCCCCTCTTACGAGCAGTACTTC
TRBJ2-3,TRBV28,.,TRBD2,CAARTSGRYRTDTQYF,TGTGCCGCCCGGACTAGCGGGAGATATCGCACAGATACGCAGTATTTT
TRBJ2-3,TRBV6-1,few,.,CASSEQDTDTQYF,TGTGCCAGCAGTGAACAAGACACAGATACGCAGTATTTT
TRBJ2-7,TRBV7-9,.,.,CASSSMRRRAYEQYF,TGTGCCAGCAGCTCCATGAGACGGAGGGCCTACGAGCAGTACTTC
TRBJ2-1,TRBV7-2,.,.,CASSLQAGEQFF,TGTGCCAGCAGCTTACAGGCGGGTGAGCAGTTCTTC
TRBJ1-5,TRBV10-3,.,.,CAISEWDGDDQPQHF,TGTGCCATCAGTGAGTGGGACGGAGACGATCAGCCCCAGCATTTT
TRBJ1-6,TRBV27,.,.,CASSELEGTSSYNSPLHF,TGTGCCAGCAGCGAATTGGAGGGGACGAGCTCCTATAATTCACCCCTCCACTTT
TRBJ1-2,TRBV10-3,.,.,CAISGQANYGYTF,TGTGCCATCAGCGGACAAGCTAACTATGGCTACACCTTC
TRBJ2-1,TRBV5-1,.,.,CASSLDSGGAEQFF,TGCGCCAGCAGCTTGGATTCTGGGGGAGCTGAGCAGTTCTTC
TRBJ1-5,TRBV12-3/TRBV12-4,few,.,CASRPDSNQPQHF,TGTGCCAGCAGACCCGATAGCAATCAGCCCCAGCATTTT
TRBJ2-7,TRBV6-2/TRBV6-3,once,.,CASIPRLGNNNNEQYF,TGTGCCAGCATCCCTAGATTGGGAAATAACAACAATGAGCAGTACTTC
TRBJ2-3,TRBV24-1,.,TRBD2,CATSEAGTSGRSTDTQYF,TGTGCCACCAGTGAGGCCGGGACTAGCGGGAGAAGCACAGATACGCAGTATTTT
TRBJ1-6,TRBV7-2,.,.,CASRGLGGSPLHF,TGTGCCAGCAGGGGCCTGGGGGGGTCACCCCTCCACTTT
TRBJ2-3,TRBV7-9,.,.,CASSPIRRGASTDTQYF,TGTGCCAGCAGCCCGATTCGACGGGGGGCTAGCACAGATACGCAGTATTTT
TRBJ1-5,TRBV27,medium-sized,.,CASRPFRPQHF,TGTGCCAGCAGGCCGTTCCGGCCCCAGCATTTT
TRBJ2-1,TRBV28,.,TRBD1,CASSQDRGWDNEQFF,TGTGCCAGCAGCCAGGACAGGGGGTGGGACAATGAGCAGTTCTTC
TRBJ2-3,TRBV20-1,.,.,CSARVSGNADTQYF,TGCAGTGCTAGAGTGTCCGGGAATGCAGATACGCAGTATTTT
TRBJ2-1,TRBV20-1,.,TRBD2,CSAPGLATYNEQFF,TGCAGTGCGCCGGGACTAGCCACCTACAATGAGCAGTTCTTC
TRBJ2-6,TRBV20-1,once,TRBD2,CSASLGLAGAGANVLTF,TGCAGTGCTAGTCTCGGACTAGCGGGAGCCGGGGCCAACGTCCTGACTTTC
TRBJ2-7,TRBV20-1,few,.,CSASFGYEQYF,TGCAGTGCTAGTTTTGGCTACGAGCAGTACTTC
TRBJ1-2,TRBV28,.,.,CASSFILGGYTF,TGTGCCAGCAGTTTTATTCTCGGAGGCTACACCTTC
TRBJ2-2,TRBV7-6,few,TRBD2,CASSWTSGRAGELFF,TGTGCCAGCAGCTGGACTAGCGGGAGGGCCGGGGAGCTGTTTTTT
TRBJ2-6,TRBV27,few,.,CASSYGGFGANVLTF,TGTGCCAGCAGTTACGGGGGCTTCGGGGCCAACGTCCTGACTTTC
TRBJ2-5,TRBV7-9,few,.,CASSLEDTLGETQYF,TGTGCCAGCAGCTTAGAGGACACTTTGGGGGAGACCCAGTACTTC
TRBJ2-3,TRBV2,.,.,CASRPRVADTQYF,TGTGCCAGCCGTCCCCGAGTAGCTGATACGCAGTATTTT
TRBJ2-2,TRBV7-2,.,.,CASTTDTGELFF,TGTGCCAGCACCACCGACACCGGGGAGCTGTTTTTT
TRBJ2-7,TRBV2,.,TRBD2,CASSEQAGGPSEQYF,TGTGCCAGCAGCGAACAAGCGGGAGGGCCATCCGAGCAGTACTTC
TRBJ1-2,TRBV4-1,.,.,CASSQDTNSHFNYGYTF,TGCGCCAGCAGCCAAGATACGAACAGTCATTTCAACTATGGCTACACCTTC
TRBJ1-2,TRBV2,.,.,CANSELRGNYGYTF,TGTGCCAACAGTGAACTTCGGGGAAACTATGGCTACACCTTC
TRBJ1-1,TRBV12-5,.,TRBD1,CACSGQGTSEAFF,TGTGCTTGTAGTGGACAGGGGACCTCTGAAGCTTTCTTT
TRBJ1-5,TRBV5-1,.,TRBD1,CASSWTGIGNQPQHF,TGCGCCAGCAGCTGGACAGGGATTGGCAATCAGCCCCAGCATTTT
TRBJ1-5,TRBV6-1,.,TRBD1,CASSDLGTGWASISAQHF,TGTGCCAGCAGTGACCTAGGGACAGGATGGGCTTCAATTTCGGCCCAGCATTTT
TRBJ2-7,TRBV12-3/TRBV12-4,.,TRBD2,CASSLNGRSSYEQYF,TGTGCCAGCAGCCTAAACGGGAGGAGCTCCTACGAGCAGTACTTC
TRBJ2-5,TRBV7-2,.,.,CASSLRVQETQYF,TGTGCCAGCAGCTTAAGGGTCCAAGAGACCCAGTACTTC
TRBJ2-1,TRBV20-1,once,TRBD2,CSARSGAKIEQFF,TGCAGTGCTAGAAGCGGGGCAAAGATTGAGCAGTTCTTC
TRBJ1-5,TRBV27,few,.,CASSRYGGGDNQPQHF,TGTGCCAGCAGCCGTTACGGGGGCGGGGACAATCAGCCCCAGCATTTT
TRBJ1-6,TRBV6-1,.,.,CASRPAGLGPPLHF,TGTGCCAGCAGGCCAGCGGGGCTAGGACCACCCCTCCACTTT
TRBJ2-6,TRBV7-2,.,.,CASSRQGTRSGANVLTF,TGTGCCAGCAGTAGGCAGGGGACCCGCTCTGGGGCCAACGTCCTGACTTTC
TRBJ2-3,TRBV20-1,few,.,CSASAEVTDTQYF,TGCAGTGCTAGCGCGGAGGTGACAGATACGCAGTATTTT
TRBJ2-1,TRBV5-4,few,TRBD2,CASSTLAGAYNEQFF,TGTGCCAGCAGCACTCTAGCGGGAGCTTACAATGAGCAGTTCTTC
TRBJ2-5,TRBV28,.,TRBD2,CASSALAYQETQYF,TGTGCCAGCAGTGCACTAGCGTACCAAGAGACCCAGTACTTC
TRBJ1-1,TRBV28,few,.,CASRPPNTEAFF,TGTGCCAGCCGCCCACCGAACACTGAAGCTTTCTTT
TRBJ2-3,TRBV10-3,.,.,CAIRKTDTQYF,TGTGCCATCAGGAAGACAGATACGCAGTATTTT
TRBJ1-2,TRBV20-1,medium-sized,.,CSAHVGGLYGYTF,TGCAGTGCGCATGTGGGGGGACTCTATGGCTACACCTTC
TRBJ2-7,TRBV20-1,few,TRBD2,CSARGDLAGGAYEQYF,TGCAGTGCTAGAGGCGACTTAGCGGGAGGTGCCTACGAGCAGTACTTC
TRBJ1-5,TRBV28,.,.,CASGLLNQPQHF,TGTGCCAGCGGCTTGCTCAATCAGCCCCAGCATTTT